The 4 T cell receptor beta chains below were found in one sample sequenced in a study of T cells expressing NK-cell markers. Following a re-call of the 5' RACE reads, TCRdb has one entry per CDR3 protein and lacks DNA. In all, the sample yields under 500,000 distinct CDR3 sequences. The sequenced sample was blood T cells: a sorted CD56 or NKG2C T cell subset, CD4+ or CD8+ T cells, or bulk PBMC T cells (not recorded which). These receptor sequences come from a woman aged 18 to 69 in good health.

This rearrangement joins TRBV7-2 to TRBJ2-5; TCRdb's D call of TRBD1 is untestable without DNA. This CDR3 comprises 14 residues. The germline CDR1 and CDR2 sequences are SGHTA and FQGNSA. The CDR3 sequence: CASSSPSPRETQYF.

The chain's CDR3 is CASSSRTGATDTQYF. The chain is built from TRBV7-2 and TRBJ2-3; no DNA is available, so the TRBD1 call from TCRdb remains unchecked. The germline CDR1 and CDR2 sequences are SGHTA and FQGNSA. The CDR3 loop spans 15 amino acids.

The chain employs TRBV7-2 and TRBJ2-5; TCRdb's assignment of TRBD2 cannot be checked, as there is no DNA. The CDR3 runs 14 residues. CDR1 and CDR2 (germline): SGHTA, FQGNSA. CDR3 residues: CASSLGGKQETQYF.

The chain links TRBV20-1 to TRBJ2-1; absent DNA, TCRdb's TRBD1 call cannot be checked. CDR1 and CDR2 (germline): DFQATT, SNEGSKA (reference sequence). The CDR3 is 14 amino acids. The CDR3 here is CSAAGGPNYNEQFF.